This TCR beta chain was obtained from a study of cytomegalovirus exposure and HLA in healthy donors. Germline V gives CDR1 LGHNA, CDR2 YNFKEQ. The trim removed 0 bases at V and 7 bases at J, leaving 9 bases unmatched. CDR3 length equals 17 residues. The PCR had 60 Vbeta and 13 Jbeta primers. Method: immunoSEQ multiplex PCR; TCRdb's copy keeps in-frame clones and lacks some. This sample has about 160,000 clones, with roughly 75% found just once. The TCR sequence derives from a female donor in good health and CMV-seronegative. The V call is TRBV4-2, the J call TRBJ2-1, with 10 bases matching TRBD2. Specimen: PBMCs. CDR3 nucleotide sequence: TGTGCCAGCAGCCAAGATACGAGCGGGGGGGCTGGGAATGAGCAGTTCTTC. Amino acids: CASSQDTSGGAGNEQFF.